This is a list of T cell receptor beta chains from one sample in a study of T cell responses to AZD1222 COVID-19 vaccine. Method: immunoSEQ multiplex PCR; TCRdb's copy keeps in-frame clones and lacks some. The profile shows about 120,000 clones, 80% to 90% of them singletons. The sample was peripheral blood, taken on day 0 of MenACWY control vaccination. Every receptor here comes from an adult in good health. The CDR3 runs from the conserved cysteine through the conserved F or W. Each record gives: CDR3 DNA, CDR3 protein, J gene, V gene, clone size, D gene, CDR3 length. A D gene is named only where the DNA matches it firmly. Clone size is stated in some rows and not others, as once, few, many or a class when expanded.

CDR3 DNA: TGCGCCAGCAGCAAGAATACAGGGGACCCCGGGGAGCTGTTTTTT; CDR3 protein: CASSKNTGDPGELFF; J gene: TRBJ2-2; V gene: TRBV5-1; clone size: -; D gene: TRBD1; CDR3 length: 15
CDR3 DNA: TGCAGTGTTGTGGATGAAAAACTGTTTTTT; CDR3 protein: CSVVDEKLFF; J gene: TRBJ1-4; V gene: TRBV20-1; clone size: -; D gene: -; CDR3 length: 10
CDR3 DNA: TGTGCCAGCAGCTCCCCCCCGCTCACCTACGAGCAGTACTTC; CDR3 protein: CASSSPPLTYEQYF; J gene: TRBJ2-7; V gene: TRBV11-2; clone size: -; D gene: -; CDR3 length: 14
CDR3 DNA: TGTGCCAGCAGTTACGGGACAGGGGCCACCGGGGAGCTGTTTTTT; CDR3 protein: CASSYGTGATGELFF; J gene: TRBJ2-2; V gene: TRBV6-2/TRBV6-3; clone size: -; D gene: TRBD1; CDR3 length: 15
CDR3 DNA: TGTGCCAGCAGCCCCCCGGGGCGGAACACCGGGGAGCTGTTTTTT; CDR3 protein: CASSPPGRNTGELFF; J gene: TRBJ2-2; V gene: TRBV7-9; clone size: few; D gene: -; CDR3 length: 15
CDR3 DNA: TGTGCCAGCAGCTTGGGGACTAGCGGGTACAATGAGCAGTTCTTC; CDR3 protein: CASSLGTSGYNEQFF; J gene: TRBJ2-1; V gene: TRBV5-4; clone size: few; D gene: TRBD2; CDR3 length: 15
CDR3 DNA: TGTGCCAGCAGTTCGGGGTCCGGGACAGGGTTGCGAGAGACCCAGTACTTC; CDR3 protein: CASSSGSGTGLRETQYF; J gene: TRBJ2-5; V gene: TRBV28; clone size: -; D gene: TRBD1; CDR3 length: 17
CDR3 DNA: TGTGCCAGCAGTGAAGGGACAGAAAGCAATCAGCCCCAGCATTTT; CDR3 protein: CASSEGTESNQPQHF; J gene: TRBJ1-5; V gene: TRBV6-1; clone size: -; D gene: -; CDR3 length: 15
CDR3 DNA: TGTGCCAGCAGCCTGTGGGGGAATCAGCCCCAGCATTTT; CDR3 protein: CASSLWGNQPQHF; J gene: TRBJ1-5; V gene: TRBV3-1/TRBV3-2; clone size: once; D gene: -; CDR3 length: 13
CDR3 DNA: TGTGCCAGTACCCTTCAGAGCCCGGGACTAGCGGGGGTCGGGGAGCAGTTCTTC; CDR3 protein: CASTLQSPGLAGVGEQFF; J gene: TRBJ2-1; V gene: TRBV19; clone size: -; D gene: TRBD2; CDR3 length: 18
CDR3 DNA: TGTGCCAGCAGCGCCGGACAAGACATACGTGGCTACACCTTC; CDR3 protein: CASSAGQDIRGYTF; J gene: TRBJ1-2; V gene: TRBV6-5; clone size: few; D gene: -; CDR3 length: 14
CDR3 DNA: TGCGCCAGCAGCCAAGACGCGAGACAGGGGTATGCCGGCTACGAGCAGTACTTC; CDR3 protein: CASSQDARQGYAGYEQYF; J gene: TRBJ2-7; V gene: TRBV4-3; clone size: -; D gene: TRBD1; CDR3 length: 18
CDR3 DNA: TGTGCCAGTAGTATAGGGACTAGCGGGGGTTATGAGCAGTTCTTC; CDR3 protein: CASSIGTSGGYEQFF; J gene: TRBJ2-1; V gene: TRBV19; clone size: -; D gene: TRBD2; CDR3 length: 15
CDR3 DNA: TGTGCCAGCAGCGCTTTTCGGGGTCCAAACACTGAAGCTTTCTTT; CDR3 protein: CASSAFRGPNTEAFF; J gene: TRBJ1-1; V gene: TRBV3-1/TRBV3-2; clone size: -; D gene: -; CDR3 length: 15
CDR3 DNA: TGCGCCAGCAGTGAGACTGGGGCCACTGAAGCTTTCTTT; CDR3 protein: CASSETGATEAFF; J gene: TRBJ1-1; V gene: TRBV10-2; clone size: -; D gene: -; CDR3 length: 13
CDR3 DNA: TGTGCCAGCAGCGTTTCGGGACAGGGAAACACCATATATTTT; CDR3 protein: CASSVSGQGNTIYF; J gene: TRBJ1-3; V gene: TRBV2; clone size: -; D gene: TRBD1; CDR3 length: 14
CDR3 DNA: TGCGCCAGCAGCCAAGATTTGGGCCAGGGAATTTACGGCTACACCTTC; CDR3 protein: CASSQDLGQGIYGYTF; J gene: TRBJ1-2; V gene: TRBV4-1; clone size: -; D gene: -; CDR3 length: 16
CDR3 DNA: TGTGCCAGCAGCCAAGGATCGGCAGGGGCCAAAGATACGCAGTATTTT; CDR3 protein: CASSQGSAGAKDTQYF; J gene: TRBJ2-3; V gene: TRBV4-2; clone size: -; D gene: -; CDR3 length: 16
CDR3 DNA: TGTGCCAGCAGCTTGGGATCGGGCACTGAAGCTTTCTTT; CDR3 protein: CASSLGSGTEAFF; J gene: TRBJ1-1; V gene: TRBV5-5; clone size: -; D gene: -; CDR3 length: 13
CDR3 DNA: TGTGCCAGCAGTTACTCTTTTGGATTGGGGAAGGAGCAGTACTTC; CDR3 protein: CASSYSFGLGKEQYF; J gene: TRBJ2-7; V gene: TRBV6-6; clone size: -; D gene: -; CDR3 length: 15
CDR3 DNA: TGTGCCTGGACCCAATCCGAAAACACTGAAGCTTTCTTT; CDR3 protein: CAWTQSENTEAFF; J gene: TRBJ1-1; V gene: TRBV30; clone size: -; D gene: -; CDR3 length: 13
CDR3 DNA: TGTGCCAGCAGTCGCGACAGGGGGCCCACCTACGAGCAGTACTTC; CDR3 protein: CASSRDRGPTYEQYF; J gene: TRBJ2-7; V gene: TRBV7-2; clone size: -; D gene: TRBD1; CDR3 length: 15
CDR3 DNA: TGTGCCAGCAGCCTTGCCTCGGGACAGCGGACCCAGTACTTC; CDR3 protein: CASSLASGQRTQYF; J gene: TRBJ2-5; V gene: TRBV28; clone size: -; D gene: TRBD1; CDR3 length: 14
CDR3 DNA: TGTGCCAGCAGCTCCCCCGGGAGAGGAAAACTGTTTTTT; CDR3 protein: CASSSPGRGKLFF; J gene: TRBJ1-4; V gene: TRBV7-2; clone size: -; D gene: -; CDR3 length: 13
CDR3 DNA: TGTGCCAGCAGTGGGGCAGTTAACAATTCACCCCTCCACTTT; CDR3 protein: CASSGAVNNSPLHF; J gene: TRBJ1-6; V gene: TRBV2; clone size: -; D gene: -; CDR3 length: 14
CDR3 DNA: TGCAGCGTTGGGGGGGGTTTCGAGACCCAGTACTTC; CDR3 protein: CSVGGGFETQYF; J gene: TRBJ2-5; V gene: TRBV29-1; clone size: -; D gene: TRBD2; CDR3 length: 12
CDR3 DNA: TGTGCCAGCAGCGTAGATGGCGATCAGCCCCAGCATTTT; CDR3 protein: CASSVDGDQPQHF; J gene: TRBJ1-5; V gene: TRBV9; clone size: -; D gene: -; CDR3 length: 13
CDR3 DNA: TGTGCCAGCTCACCCCCAACTTCACCCAATGAGCAGTTCTTC; CDR3 protein: CASSPPTSPNEQFF; J gene: TRBJ2-1; V gene: TRBV18; clone size: -; D gene: -; CDR3 length: 14
CDR3 DNA: TGTGCCAGCTCACCACCTGTTGGATCGAAGGAGGGGGTCGGCACAGATACGCAGTATTTT; CDR3 protein: CASSPPVGSKEGVGTDTQYF; J gene: TRBJ2-3; V gene: TRBV18; clone size: -; D gene: -; CDR3 length: 20
CDR3 DNA: TGTGCCAGCAGTCTAAGTAACTACGAGCAGTACTTC; CDR3 protein: CASSLSNYEQYF; J gene: TRBJ2-7; V gene: TRBV3-1/TRBV3-2; clone size: -; D gene: -; CDR3 length: 12
CDR3 DNA: TGTGCCAGCAGCCGTGGACAGGGAAACACCATATATTTT; CDR3 protein: CASSRGQGNTIYF; J gene: TRBJ1-3; V gene: TRBV7-8; clone size: once; D gene: -; CDR3 length: 13
CDR3 DNA: TGTGCCAGCAGCCAATCCAGGAACACTGAAGCTTTCTTT; CDR3 protein: CASSQSRNTEAFF; J gene: TRBJ1-1; V gene: TRBV16; clone size: -; D gene: -; CDR3 length: 13
CDR3 DNA: TGTGCCAGCAAAAGCTGGGATACCTACGAGCAGTACTTC; CDR3 protein: CASKSWDTYEQYF; J gene: TRBJ2-7; V gene: TRBV2; clone size: -; D gene: -; CDR3 length: 13
CDR3 DNA: TGTGCCAGCAGTTTAAACGGGATGCAGTATTTT; CDR3 protein: CASSLNGMQYF; J gene: TRBJ2-3; V gene: TRBV28; clone size: -; D gene: -; CDR3 length: 11
CDR3 DNA: TGCAGCGTTGGGGGAGTCCCTCGGCAGGCCACAGATACGCAGTATTTT; CDR3 protein: CSVGGVPRQATDTQYF; J gene: TRBJ2-3; V gene: TRBV29-1; clone size: -; D gene: -; CDR3 length: 16
CDR3 DNA: TGCAGCGTTGAATCCCTGACAGGGAACGGCTACACCTTC; CDR3 protein: CSVESLTGNGYTF; J gene: TRBJ1-2; V gene: TRBV29-1; clone size: -; D gene: TRBD1; CDR3 length: 13
CDR3 DNA: TGCGCCAGCAGCTTCAGGGGAGAAGGTGGCTACACCTTC; CDR3 protein: CASSFRGEGGYTF; J gene: TRBJ1-2; V gene: TRBV5-1; clone size: few; D gene: -; CDR3 length: 13
CDR3 DNA: TGCGCCAGCAGCAGGGGACAGGGGGGGTTCGAGACCCAGTACTTC; CDR3 protein: CASSRGQGGFETQYF; J gene: TRBJ2-5; V gene: TRBV5-1; clone size: -; D gene: TRBD1; CDR3 length: 15
CDR3 DNA: TGTGCCTGGAGTGGTGAGCGGGGACCTACTGGGGCCAACGTCCTGACTTTC; CDR3 protein: CAWSGERGPTGANVLTF; J gene: TRBJ2-6; V gene: TRBV30; clone size: once; D gene: TRBD2; CDR3 length: 17
CDR3 DNA: TGTGCCAGCAGTGAAAAGGGGGGGACAGGCCGGATTCAGTACTTC; CDR3 protein: CASSEKGGTGRIQYF; J gene: TRBJ2-4; V gene: TRBV2; clone size: -; D gene: -; CDR3 length: 15
CDR3 DNA: TGTGCCAGCAGCCAAGATACGGGACAAGCTTTCTTT; CDR3 protein: CASSQDTGQAFF; J gene: TRBJ1-1; V gene: TRBV3-1/TRBV3-2; clone size: -; D gene: -; CDR3 length: 12
CDR3 DNA: TGTGCCAGCAGTCTCGCAGGGGGCTTGAGCTACACCTTC; CDR3 protein: CASSLAGGLSYTF; J gene: TRBJ1-2; V gene: TRBV28; clone size: -; D gene: TRBD1; CDR3 length: 13
CDR3 DNA: TGTGCCAGCAGCCCATGGGACAGGGGGTACGAGCAGTACTTC; CDR3 protein: CASSPWDRGYEQYF; J gene: TRBJ2-7; V gene: TRBV9; clone size: -; D gene: TRBD1; CDR3 length: 14
CDR3 DNA: TGTGCCATCAGTGACAGGACCAAGGACACTGAAGCTTTCTTT; CDR3 protein: CAISDRTKDTEAFF; J gene: TRBJ1-1; V gene: TRBV10-3; clone size: -; D gene: -; CDR3 length: 14
CDR3 DNA: TGTGCCAGCAGCTTCGGACTCCGTAGCAATCAGCCCCAGCATTTT; CDR3 protein: CASSFGLRSNQPQHF; J gene: TRBJ1-5; V gene: TRBV7-2; clone size: -; D gene: -; CDR3 length: 15